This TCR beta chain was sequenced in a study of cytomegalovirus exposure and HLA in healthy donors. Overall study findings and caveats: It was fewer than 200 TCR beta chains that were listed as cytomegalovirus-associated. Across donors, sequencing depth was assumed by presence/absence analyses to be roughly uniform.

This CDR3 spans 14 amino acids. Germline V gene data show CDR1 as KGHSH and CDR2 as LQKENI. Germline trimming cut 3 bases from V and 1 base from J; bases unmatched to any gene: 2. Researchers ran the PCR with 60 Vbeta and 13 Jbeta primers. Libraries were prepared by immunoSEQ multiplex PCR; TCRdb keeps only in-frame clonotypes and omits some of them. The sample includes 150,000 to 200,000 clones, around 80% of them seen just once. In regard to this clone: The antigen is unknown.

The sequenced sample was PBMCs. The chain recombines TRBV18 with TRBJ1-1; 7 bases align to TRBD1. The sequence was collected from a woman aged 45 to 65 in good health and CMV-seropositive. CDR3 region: CASSPGQSNTEAFF. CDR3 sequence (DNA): TGTGCCAGCTCACCGGGACAGTCGAACACTGAAGCTTTCTTT.